This is a list of T cell receptor beta chains from one sample in a study of OX40 agonist ivuxolimab in advanced cancers. The assay was immunoSEQ multiplex PCR, and TCRdb's table has in-frame clones only and misses some. Among fewer than 100,000 clones listed, approximately 88% were seen once. Sequenced material: CD4+ or CD8+ T cells sorted from blood, taken in a trial of the OX40 agonist ivuxolimab. The receptors here all came from an adult with an advanced solid tumor such as melanoma, head and neck, liver or kidney cancer. The CDR3 runs from the conserved cysteine through the conserved F or W. The D gene is left open where the match is weak. Only some rows state a clone size, as once, few, many or a class for expanded clones.

CDR3 DNA | CDR3 protein | J gene | D gene | V gene | clone size
TGTGCCAGCAGCCAGGGTATCGGGCCCCTCCCCAACACTGAAGCTTTCTTT | CASSQGIGPLPNTEAFF | TRBJ1-1 | - | TRBV11-3 | -
TGCGCCAGCAGTGATTCTATTAACTATGGCTACACCTTC | CASSDSINYGYTF | TRBJ1-2 | - | TRBV10-2 | -
TGTGCCAGCAGCTGGGGATTGAACACTGAAGCTTTCTTT | CASSWGLNTEAFF | TRBJ1-1 | - | TRBV7-3 | -
TGTGCCAGTAGTTTTGGGTTGGACTACGAGCAGTACTTC | CASSFGLDYEQYF | TRBJ2-7 | - | TRBV19 | -
TGTGCCAGCAGTGACTCGGACAACACTGAAGCTTTCTTT | CASSDSDNTEAFF | TRBJ1-1 | - | TRBV6-4 | few
TGTGCCAGTAGTATTCTTCACAGCCCGAACACTGAAGCTTTCTTT | CASSILHSPNTEAFF | TRBJ1-1 | - | TRBV19 | -
TGTGCCAGTAAACCCCCCGGGGCCGGGGCCAACGTCCTGACTTTC | CASKPPGAGANVLTF | TRBJ2-6 | - | TRBV19 | -
TGTGCCAGCAGCGGGGGGAGCTACGGTGAAGCTTTCTTT | CASSGGSYGEAFF | TRBJ1-1 | - | TRBV7-6 | -
TGCGCCAGCAGCCAAGCGTACAGGGCCTACAATGAGCAGTTCTTC | CASSQAYRAYNEQFF | TRBJ2-1 | - | TRBV4-1 | -
TGTGCCACCAGCCTGCGGACCCCGAGCTCCTACAATGAGCAGTTCTTC | CATSLRTPSSYNEQFF | TRBJ2-1 | - | TRBV15 | once
TGTGCCAGCAGCCCCTCTAGCACCGAGCAGTACTTC | CASSPSSTEQYF | TRBJ2-7 | - | TRBV13 | -
TGCGCCAGCAGCTTGGATCCTAGCACAGATACGCAGTATTTT | CASSLDPSTDTQYF | TRBJ2-3 | - | TRBV5-1 | -
TGTGCCAGCAGCCCGGACAGGGCATTGGGTGGCTACACCTTC | CASSPDRALGGYTF | TRBJ1-2 | TRBD1 | TRBV5-5 | -
TGCGCCAGCAGCCAAGACCGTAGGGGATTGGGCACTGAAGCTTTCTTT | CASSQDRRGLGTEAFF | TRBJ1-1 | - | TRBV4-1 | -
TGTGTCAGCAGTCCGAGCGGGCCTTACTACGAGCAGTACTTC | CVSSPSGPYYEQYF | TRBJ2-7 | - | TRBV27 | once
TGCGCCAGCAGCCAGTCGGACAGCCCCGATACGCAGTATTTT | CASSQSDSPDTQYF | TRBJ2-3 | - | TRBV4-1 | -
TGTGCCAGCAGCTCATCCCTCAGGGGCCGGGTGGCCGGCTACACCTTC | CASSSSLRGRVAGYTF | TRBJ1-2 | - | TRBV27 | -
TGTGCCAGCAGTTGGACTAGCGGGAGAACAGATACGCAGTATTTT | CASSWTSGRTDTQYF | TRBJ2-3 | TRBD2 | TRBV11-1 | -